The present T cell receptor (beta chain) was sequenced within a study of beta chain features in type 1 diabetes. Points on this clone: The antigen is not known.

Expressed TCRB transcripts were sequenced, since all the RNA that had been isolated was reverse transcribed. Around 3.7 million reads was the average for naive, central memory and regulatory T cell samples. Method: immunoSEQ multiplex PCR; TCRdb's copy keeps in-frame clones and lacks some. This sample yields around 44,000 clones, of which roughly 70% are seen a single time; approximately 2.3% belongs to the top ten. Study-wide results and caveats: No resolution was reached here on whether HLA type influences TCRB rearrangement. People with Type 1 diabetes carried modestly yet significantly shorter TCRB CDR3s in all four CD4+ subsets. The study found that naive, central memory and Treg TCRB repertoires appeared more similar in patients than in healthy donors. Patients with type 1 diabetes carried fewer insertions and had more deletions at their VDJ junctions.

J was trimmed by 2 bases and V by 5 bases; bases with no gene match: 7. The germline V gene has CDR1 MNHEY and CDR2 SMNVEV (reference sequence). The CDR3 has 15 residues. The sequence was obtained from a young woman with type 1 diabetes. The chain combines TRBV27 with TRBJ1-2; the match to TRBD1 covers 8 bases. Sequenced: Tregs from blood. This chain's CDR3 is CASSPRTGPNYGYTF. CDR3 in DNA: TGTGCCAGCAGTCCCCGGACAGGGCCCAACTATGGCTACACCTTC.